The 8 T cell receptor beta chains listed next were all sequenced from one sample in a study of shared clonotypes between healthy human individuals (dated by TCRdb to between 2020 and 2021). The receptor library was made with the immunoSEQ multiplex PCR assay. TCRdb retrieved this table from immuneACCESS and kept in-frame rearrangements only. Not all clones are present; in checked studies, unresolved V genes account for under half, and no reason is known for the remainder. The sample contains 900,000 to 1,200,000 clones, about 80% of them found a single time. The ten largest clones take up roughly 0.62% of the sample. The sample was memory CD4+ T cells from PBMCs. Read against the paper, the sample's cell subset or site label means: CD45RA-negative fraction. These receptors all stem from a man between 18 and 35 years old in good health. Some clones in this sample may be carry-over from other donors' samples.

This chain links TRBV6-1 with TRBJ1-2, with D unclear. This CDR3 is built from 14 residues. The germline V and J ends were trimmed by 5 bases and 3 bases, with 13 bases remaining between them. Germline V CDR1 and CDR2: MNHNS, SASEGT. CDR3 nucleotide sequence: TGTGCCAGCAGTCCTACCGTGGACGACTATGGCTACACCTTC. Translated, it gives CASSPTVDDYGYTF.

The chain links TRBV5-4 to TRBJ2-1; the match to TRBD2 covers 13 bases. The CDR3 totals 15 residues. Germline V gene lookup returns CDR1 SGHNT and CDR2 YYREEE (reference sequence). With V trimmed by 4 bases and J by 6 bases, 4 bases remained unmatched. CDR3 amino acids: CASSPGLAGVNEQFF. Written as DNA, the CDR3 is TGTGCCAGCAGCCCAGGACTAGCGGGAGTCAATGAGCAGTTCTTC.

The DNA for the CDR3 is TGTGCCAGCACATATGGTCCCTACTACGAGCAGTACTTC. Residues: CASTYGPYYEQYF. The chain combines TRBV28 with TRBJ2-7, with no clear D. Trimming pared 7 bases from V and 3 bases from J, leaving 13 bases between. In germline, CDR1 is MDHEN, CDR2 SYDVKM. This CDR3 spans 13 amino acids.

This chain connects TRBV6-5 to TRBJ1-2; 9 bases are shared with TRBD1. The junction had 10 bases not matched to a gene; V was cut back by 7 bases and J by 4 bases. The CDR3 length is 15 residues. Germline CDR1 and CDR2: MNHEY and SVGAGI. The chain's CDR3 is CASTTPGQGPYGYTF. CDR3 coding DNA: TGTGCCAGCACTACCCCGGGACAGGGTCCCTATGGCTACACCTTC.

The J gene is TRBJ1-2, the V gene TRBV7-2, with TRBD1 as a possible D gene (6 bases). Trimming removed 4 bases at V and 2 bases at J, with 14 bases between. Germline V gene lookup returns CDR1 SGHTA and CDR2 FQGNSA. The CDR3 sequence is 15 residues long. The chain's CDR3 is CASSSAGAGNYGYTF. CDR3 nucleotide sequence: TGTGCCAGCAGCTCCGCGGGGGCGGGAAACTATGGCTACACCTTC.

The chain is built from TRBV2 and TRBJ2-5, with TRBD2 matching 8 bases. The J call may be wrong; the DNA end is better matched by TRBJ2-7. CDR1 is SNHLY and CDR2 is FYNNEI in the germline V gene. CDR3 length: 13 residues. CDR3 DNA: TGTGCCAGACCTAGCGGGTTGGCCTACGAGCAGTACTTC. Its protein product is CARPSGLAYEQYF.

This chain links TRBV7-7 with TRBJ2-3; possible D gene TRBD2, 6 bases. CDR1 and CDR2 (germline): SSHAT, FNYEAQ (reference sequence). This CDR3 region has 17 residues. V was cut by 1 base and J by 1 base, with 15 bases left in between. The CDR3 nucleotides read TGTGCCAGCAGCTTAGTACCGTTTCCTAGCGGCACAGATACGCAGTATTTT. Protein product: CASSLVPFPSGTDTQYF.

Turning to this clone: Other nucleotide sequences in the sample specify the same CDR3. The chain carries TRBV9 and TRBJ2-2; no reliable D call. The CDR3 extends over 14 amino acids. V lost 3 bases to trimming and J lost 4 bases, with 10 bases between them. Germline V CDR1 and CDR2: SGDLS, YYNGEE. The DNA for the CDR3 is TGTGCCAGCAGCGCGGGTGGGCGCACCGGGGAGCTGTTTTTT. Translated: CASSAGGRTGELFF. The full variable domain, rest sourced from reference TRBV9 and TRBJ2-2, is DSGVTQTPKHLITATGQRVTLRCSPRSGDLSVYWYQQSLDQGLQFLIQYYNGEERAKGNILERFSAQQFPDLHSELNLSSLELGDSALYFCASSAGGRTGELFFGEGSRLTVL.